The source of this T cell receptor beta chain is a study of cytomegalovirus exposure and HLA in healthy donors. Study-wide points: Sequencing depth roughly uniform across donors was assumed in presence/absence analyses. In a later analysis, DRB1 alleles had the most associated TCRs; HLA-C alleles the fewest.

The PCR ran on 60 Vbeta and 13 Jbeta primers. The data were produced by immunoSEQ multiplex PCR, yet TCRdb's version contains in-frame clones alone and is incomplete. The repertoire holds about 110,000 clones, with approximately 82% as singletons. A note on this clone: The antigen remains undetermined. At one end the junction does not follow the germline gene, possibly because of a read error.

Sequences were obtained from PBMCs. The origin of this receptor is a young man in good health and CMV-seropositive.

CDR3 sequence: CASSLAADRARVF. DNA of the CDR3: TGTGCCAGCAGCTTAGCGGCCGACAGGGCAAGAGTTTTT. V is TRBV7-2 and J is TRBJ1-4; TRBD1 matches 7 bases. This CDR3 is built from 13 residues. The germline CDR1 and CDR2 sequences are SGHTA and FQGNSA. Filled out from reference TRBV7-2 and TRBJ1-4, the complete variable domain reads GAGVSQSPSNKVTEKGKDVELRCDPISGHTALYWYRQSLGQGLEFLIYFQGNSAPDKSGLPSDRFSAERTGGSVSTLTIQRTQQEDSAVYLCASSLAADRARVFGSGTQLSVL.